Listed below are T cell receptor beta chains from one sample, sequenced in a study of T-cell reconstitution after alpha-beta-depleted transplantation in children. In TCRdb, the PCR reads were re-called with MiXCR into one record per CDR3 protein. The profile shows roughly 590,000 distinct CDR3 sequences, roughly 15% of them singletons. Sequences were derived from PBMCs from the stem cell graft donor, sampled from the stem cell graft. Source of these receptors: a human donor who donated a stem cell graft to a child with acute myeloid leukemia. CDR3s leave out the opening cysteine and the closing phenylalanine or tryptophan. Fields, in order: J gene, V gene, CDR3 protein.

J: TRBJ1-2; V: TRBV5-4; CDR3: ASSLTWTGAYGYT
J: TRBJ1-1; V: TRBV7-2; CDR3: ASSLSGRENTEAF
J: TRBJ2-1; V: TRBV20-1; CDR3: SASPAGGVYNEQF
J: TRBJ1-2; V: TRBV12-3/TRBV12-4; CDR3: ASSWTGLYGYT
J: TRBJ2-1; V: TRBV20-1; CDR3: CARLQGFYNEQF
J: TRBJ2-7; V: TRBV7-9; CDR3: ASRTGGATYEQY
J: TRBJ1-1; V: TRBV7-9; CDR3: ASSPTSGSGMNTEAF
J: TRBJ1-5; V: TRBV3-1; CDR3: ASSQGYSNQPQH
J: TRBJ2-2; V: TRBV9; CDR3: ASSVLTGTPNTGELF
J: TRBJ2-3; V: TRBV20-1; CDR3: SARSGGGAIDTQY
J: TRBJ2-7; V: TRBV20-1; CDR3: SAELFNEQY
J: TRBJ1-4; V: TRBV29-1; CDR3: STGEDEKLF
J: TRBJ1-4; V: TRBV20-1; CDR3: SAPRQASTNEKLF
J: TRBJ2-7; V: TRBV29-1; CDR3: SVDLGHGSYEQY
J: TRBJ1-1; V: TRBV12-3/TRBV12-4; CDR3: ASSQRVWGTEAF
J: TRBJ2-7; V: TRBV13; CDR3: ASSSSRDWSNYEQY
J: TRBJ2-2; V: TRBV29-1; CDR3: SVEILAGGANGELF
J: TRBJ2-1; V: TRBV12-3/TRBV12-4; CDR3: ASRDRVGEQF
J: TRBJ2-7; V: TRBV27; CDR3: ASSTQGSTYEQY
J: TRBJ1-5; V: TRBV12-3/TRBV12-4; CDR3: ASSATGVSNQPQH
J: TRBJ1-5; V: TRBV5-6; CDR3: ASSLGQNSNQPQH
J: TRBJ1-1; V: TRBV21-1; CDR3: ASSHMLHTEAF
J: TRBJ2-1; V: TRBV20-1; CDR3: SAPIGTGGSNEQF
J: TRBJ2-1; V: TRBV6-5; CDR3: ASSSTSRDRGRDEQF
J: TRBJ2-7; V: TRBV5-1; CDR3: ASSTAAGEKHEQY
J: TRBJ2-1; V: TRBV10-3; CDR3: AISESGGGSYNEQF
J: TRBJ1-2; V: TRBV7-2; CDR3: ASSLTGGDDYGYT
J: TRBJ2-1; V: TRBV11-3; CDR3: ASSLGRQVYNEQF
J: TRBJ2-5; V: TRBV20-1; CDR3: SATDEPGGGETQY
J: TRBJ1-2; V: TRBV27; CDR3: ASHEPGSGYT
J: TRBJ1-1; V: TRBV9; CDR3: ASSVGSGPGTEAF
J: TRBJ2-5; V: TRBV12-3/TRBV12-4; CDR3: ASRRDTQETQY
J: TRBJ1-3; V: TRBV20-1; CDR3: SARDPGQGAAGNTIY
J: TRBJ1-4; V: TRBV6-5; CDR3: ASSLEGQGNEKLF
J: TRBJ1-5; V: TRBV7-2; CDR3: ASSPSSNQPQH
J: TRBJ1-5; V: TRBV27; CDR3: ASSLGPGGPQH
J: TRBJ2-1; V: TRBV7-2; CDR3: ASSLGGTFNEQF
J: TRBJ2-1; V: TRBV12-3/TRBV12-4; CDR3: ASSHRRDYNSYNEQF
J: TRBJ1-1; V: TRBV5-1; CDR3: ASSLAANRAEAF
J: TRBJ1-4; V: TRBV20-1; CDR3: SVVGAGNEKLF
J: TRBJ2-5; V: TRBV20-1; CDR3: SASPLFEGGETQY
J: TRBJ1-6; V: TRBV20-1; CDR3: SAPDRGWNSPLH
J: TRBJ2-3; V: TRBV25-1; CDR3: ASSEQGRNTDTQY
J: TRBJ1-2; V: TRBV20-1; CDR3: SARKDIALYGYT
J: TRBJ2-3; V: TRBV7-8; CDR3: ASSLGDSYRSTDTQY
J: TRBJ2-2; V: TRBV20-1; CDR3: SASRLESNTGELF
J: TRBJ1-6; V: TRBV20-1; CDR3: SARGSEPYNSPLH